The clone carrying this T cell receptor (beta chain) is a singleton in its sample. Germline is not matched at one junction end, which may reflect a read error. The record originates from a study of blood T cell repertoires in COVID-19. Overall study context: Some COVID-19 samples were acute and others convalescent; all came from the United States, Italy and Spain. In each case, the material was cDNA or gDNA derived from T cells, B-cell-depleted T cells, or PBMCs.

TCRdb keeps only in-frame clones here, not all; method: immunoSEQ multiplex PCR. The sample contains around 340,000 clones, about 86% of which appear only once. This CDR3 region has 18 residues. CDR1 and CDR2 from the germline V gene are MNHNY and SVGAGI (reference sequence). Sequencing was carried out using PBMCs or T cells enriched from blood (not recorded which). This chain uses TRBV6-6 with TRBJ1-2; 9 nucleotides match TRBD1. This receptor was identified in a woman between 35 and 50 years old with acute COVID-19. The CDR3 reads CASSRTGTGWGQGDGYTF. The CDR3 DNA reads TGTGCTAGCAGCCGAACGGGGACAGGGTGGGGACAAGGGGATGGCTACACCTTC.